Only one count was recorded for the clone carrying this T cell receptor beta chain. Its matching antigen is unknown. The length of the CDR3 is 15 residues. The V end was cut by 9 bases, the J end by 5 bases, with 20 bases between. CDR1 and CDR2 (germline): MNHNS, SASEGT. These data are taken from a study of OX40 agonist ivuxolimab in advanced cancers. As for the study in general: Averaging 60 years in age, with a range of roughly 20 to 90, the cohort was more than 75% male.

Generated by immunoSEQ multiplex PCR, the TCRdb table keeps only in-frame clones and is missing some. The sample shows approximately 66,000 clones, roughly 80% of them seen only once. The study, taken as a whole, reports: Average numbers of expanded clones were greater in CD8+ T cells than in CD4+. Determination of antigen specificity was not performed for the expanded peripheral T cells.

The sequence came from an adult with an advanced solid tumor such as melanoma, head and neck, liver or kidney cancer. The chain has TRBV6-1 and TRBJ2-1; maybe TRBD2 (6 bases). This sample comprised CD4+ or CD8+ T cells sorted from blood, obtained in a trial of the OX40 agonist ivuxolimab. Here the CDR3 reads CASTGLNLPHNEQFF. The CDR3 DNA follows: TGTGCCAGTACCGGACTAAACCTGCCCCACAATGAGCAGTTCTTC.